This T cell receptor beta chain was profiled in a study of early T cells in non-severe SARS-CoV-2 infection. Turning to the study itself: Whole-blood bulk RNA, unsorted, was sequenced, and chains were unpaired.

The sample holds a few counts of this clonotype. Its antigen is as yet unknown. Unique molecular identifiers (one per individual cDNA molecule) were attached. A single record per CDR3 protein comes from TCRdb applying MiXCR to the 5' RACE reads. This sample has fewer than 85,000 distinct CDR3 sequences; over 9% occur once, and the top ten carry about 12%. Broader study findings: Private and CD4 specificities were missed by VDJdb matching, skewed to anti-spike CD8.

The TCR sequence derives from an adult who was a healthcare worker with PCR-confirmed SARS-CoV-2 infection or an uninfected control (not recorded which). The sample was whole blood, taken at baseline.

The CDR3 coding sequence is TGCAGCGTTGAAGACCTTGGGGACAAACCCTTCTTC. This codes for CSVEDLGDKPFF. The rearrangement links TRBV29-1 to TRBJ2-1; D might be TRBD1 (6 bases). The CDR3 runs to 12 residues. CDR1 and CDR2 (germline): SQVTM, ANQGSEA. V was trimmed by 0 bases and J by 16 bases, leaving 16 bases between them.